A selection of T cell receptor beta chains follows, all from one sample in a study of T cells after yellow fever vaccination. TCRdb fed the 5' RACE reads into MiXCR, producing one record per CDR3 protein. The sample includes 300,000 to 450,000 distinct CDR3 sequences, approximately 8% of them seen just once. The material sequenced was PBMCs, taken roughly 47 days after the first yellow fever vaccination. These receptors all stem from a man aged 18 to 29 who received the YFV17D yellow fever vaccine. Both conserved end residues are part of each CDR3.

cdr3_aa: CASSYSIPTSGGLTDTQYF
v_call: TRBV6-5

cdr3_aa: CASSKHPTYNEQFF
v_call: TRBV3-1

cdr3_aa: CASRPGLAGGQYNEQFF
v_call: TRBV5-4

cdr3_aa: CASSQSVGGEGKLFF
v_call: TRBV7-2

cdr3_aa: CSAIRQSQETQYF
v_call: TRBV20-1

cdr3_aa: CASSYSRGFVRSPLHF
v_call: TRBV6-5

cdr3_aa: CASSQDVAGTGYLGGYTF
v_call: TRBV4-1

cdr3_aa: CASSEYDRQETQYF
v_call: TRBV6-1

cdr3_aa: CASSPPGARETQYF
v_call: TRBV18

cdr3_aa: CASSPLARVGGELFF
v_call: TRBV11-2

cdr3_aa: CSATSPQETQYF
v_call: TRBV20-1

cdr3_aa: CASSFVDSATDTQYF
v_call: TRBV7-9